This T cell receptor beta chain was sequenced for a study of early stage breast cancer tumors. Study information: Of around 15 invasive breast tumors, twelve were hormone receptor-positive, HER2-negative. Overall study findings and caveats: Compared with adjacent normal breast, tumors showed about 2.5-fold denser, more clonal T cells.

Clones were read by immunoSEQ multiplex PCR, and TCRdb kept only the in-frame ones, dropping some. Among over 25,000 clones, 80% were seen once, and the ten largest hold about 12%. In germline, CDR1 is SNHLY, CDR2 FYNNEI. V trimming: 7 bases; J trimming: 4 bases; junction bases outside the gene matches: 8. The CDR3 has 15 residues. Remarks on this clone: As yet, its antigen is unknown.

The source of this sequence is a person in their sixties with breast cancer. Sequenced material: blood. The V gene is TRBV2, the J gene TRBJ1-3; 9 positions agree with TRBD1. This chain's CDR3 is CASNPQGAQGNTIYF. CDR3 coding DNA: TGTGCCAGCAATCCACAGGGGGCGCAAGGAAACACCATATATTTT.